This T cell receptor (beta chain) was observed in a study of T cell responses to AZD1222 COVID-19 vaccine. Across the whole study: Some second doses came at about 4 weeks and others at about 12 weeks; these were pooled. Study observations and caveats: Repertoires were obtained solely post-peak T cell response. Donors were chiefly white British, with a greater number of females, and clonal diversity was perhaps underestimated.

About this clone: Its antigen is currently unknown.

The CDR3 is 14 residues long. V was pared by 2 bases and J by 7 bases, with 12 bases between. In germline, CDR1 is SGHNT, CDR2 YENEEA. Profiled with immunoSEQ multiplex PCR; TCRdb holds only in-frame clones, not every one. The sample yields over 100,000 clones, about 90% seen once. Specimen: peripheral blood, collected on day 0 of AZD1222 vaccination. This clonotype was obtained from an adult in good health. V and J are TRBV11-3 and TRBJ2-1, with D perhaps given as TRBD1 or TRBD2 (6 bases each). The CDR3 DNA sequence: TGTGCCAGCAGCTTACGGGGGCGCCCAAATGAGCAGTTCTTC. Amino acids: CASSLRGRPNEQFF. The full variable domain, with the rest looked up from reference TRBV11-3 and TRBJ2-1, is EAGVVQSPRYKIIEKKQPVAFWCNPISGHNTLYWYLQNLGQGPELLIRYENEEAVDDSQLPKDRFSAERLKGVDSTLKIQPAELGDSAVYLCASSLRGRPNEQFFGPGTRLTVL.